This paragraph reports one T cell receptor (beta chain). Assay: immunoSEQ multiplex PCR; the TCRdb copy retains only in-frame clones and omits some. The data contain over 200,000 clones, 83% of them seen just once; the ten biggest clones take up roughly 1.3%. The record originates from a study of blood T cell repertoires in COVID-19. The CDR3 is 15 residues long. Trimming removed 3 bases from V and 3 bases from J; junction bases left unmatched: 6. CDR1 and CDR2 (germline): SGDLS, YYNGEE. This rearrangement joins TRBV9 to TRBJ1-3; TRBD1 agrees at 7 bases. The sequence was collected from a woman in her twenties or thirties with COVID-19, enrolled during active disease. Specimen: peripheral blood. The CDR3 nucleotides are TGTGCCAGCAGCGGTAGAAGACAGGGTGGAAACACCATATATTTT. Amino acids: CASSGRRQGGNTIYF.